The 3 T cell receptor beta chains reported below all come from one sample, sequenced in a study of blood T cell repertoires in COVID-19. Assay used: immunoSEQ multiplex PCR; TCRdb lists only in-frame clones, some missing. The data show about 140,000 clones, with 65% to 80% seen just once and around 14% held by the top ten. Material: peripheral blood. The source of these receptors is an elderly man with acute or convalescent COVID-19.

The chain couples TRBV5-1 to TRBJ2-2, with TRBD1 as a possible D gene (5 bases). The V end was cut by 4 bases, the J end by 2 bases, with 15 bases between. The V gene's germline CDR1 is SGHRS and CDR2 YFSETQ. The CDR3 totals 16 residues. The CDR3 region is CASSPSDSLNTGELFF. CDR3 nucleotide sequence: TGCGCCAGCAGCCCCTCTGACAGCCTAAACACCGGGGAGCTGTTTTTT.

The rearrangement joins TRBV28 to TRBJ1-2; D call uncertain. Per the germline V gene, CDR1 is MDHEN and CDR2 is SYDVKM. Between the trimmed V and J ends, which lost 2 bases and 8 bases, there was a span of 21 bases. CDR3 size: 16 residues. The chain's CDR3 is CASSLPKGHLAGGYTF. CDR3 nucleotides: TGTGCCAGCAGTTTACCCAAAGGCCACCTGGCGGGCGGCTACACCTTC.

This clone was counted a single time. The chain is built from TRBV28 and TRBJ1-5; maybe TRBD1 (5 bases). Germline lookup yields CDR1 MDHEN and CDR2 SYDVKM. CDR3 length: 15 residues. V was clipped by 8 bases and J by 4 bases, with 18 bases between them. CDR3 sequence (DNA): TGTGCCAGCGGTTCGGGGGAGATTGGAAATCAGCCCCAGCATTTT. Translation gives CASGSGEIGNQPQHF.